The TCR beta chain under discussion was sequenced for a study of CD8 T cells in ankylosing spondylitis. Findings of the study overall: With a CD8+ phenotype, disease-linked clones were relatively rare in peripheral blood. Clones tied to disease were said to be significantly enriched in matched ankylosing spondylitis synovial fluid. For ankylosing spondylitis blood, a TCR beta motif of fewer than 10 highly homologous variants appeared characteristic. In the blood and synovial fluid of reactive arthritis, some motif variants had been previously reported.

Quantitative 5'-RACE with molecular barcodes was used to make the TCR beta libraries. TCRdb reanalysed the 5' RACE reads using MiXCR and keeps one entry per CDR3 protein. This table holds around 440,000 distinct CDR3 sequences, 17% found once. Germline CDR1 is SGHRS and CDR2 is YFSETQ. CDR3 size: 14 residues. J was trimmed by 4 bases and V by 7 bases; bases with no gene match: 8. This clonotype showed up many times. Its antigen is undetermined. The chain couples TRBV5-1 to TRBJ2-1; 7 bases are shared with TRBD2. The source of this sequence is a male donor with ankylosing spondylitis. Specimen: blood, either unsorted or a sorted T cell fraction (not recorded which). The chain's CDR3 is CASQVGRGYNEQFF. CDR3 bases: TGCGCCAGCCAGGTAGGGAGGGGTTACAATGAGCAGTTCTTC. The full variable domain, rest sourced from reference TRBV5-1 and TRBJ2-1, is KAGVTQTPRYLIKTRGQQVTLSCSPISGHRSVSWYQQTPGQGLQFLFEYFSETQRNKGNFPGRFSGRQFSNSRSEMNVSTLELGDSALYLCASQVGRGYNEQFFGPGTRLTVL.